This entry lists 28 T cell receptor beta chains sequenced from one sample in a study of CD8+ T cells in alopecia areata. Reverse transcribed after extraction, RNA yielded cDNA as the sequencing template. Here immunoSEQ multiplex PCR was the method, and the copy in TCRdb shows in-frame clones only, minus some. Here the sample spans 150,000 or so clones, roughly three fifths being singletons. Sequencing used CD4+ T cells sorted from blood, obtained at week 0. The receptor source for this set is a human donor with alopecia areata.

The rearrangement joins TRBV30 to TRBJ1-1; D gene unclear. The V gene lost 2 bases and the J gene lost 6 bases, with 10 bases spanning the gap. This CDR3 is built from 12 residues. Looked up from germline, CDR1 is GTSNPN and CDR2 is SVGIG (reference sequence). The CDR3 sequence: CAWSRPGSEAFF. As DNA, the CDR3 is TGTGCCTGGAGTCGCCCGGGGTCTGAAGCTTTCTTT.

The CDR3 DNA follows: TGTGCCAGCAGGCCCGGGACGTATGGCCTCTACGAGCAGTACTTC. Encoded protein: CASRPGTYGLYEQYF. The chain combines TRBV7-9 with TRBJ2-7; D possibly matches TRBD1 or TRBD2 (5 bases each). CDR3 size: 15 residues. Germline assignment: CDR1 SEHNR and CDR2 FQNEAQ (reference sequence). V was clipped by 6 bases and J by 3 bases, with 18 bases between them.

The J gene is TRBJ1-4, the V gene TRBV30; TRBD1 might be the D (6 bases). Trimming pared 1 base from V and 7 bases from J, leaving 16 bases between. Germline V gives CDR1 GTSNPN, CDR2 SVGIG (reference sequence). The CDR3 runs 15 residues. CDR3 bases: TGTGCCTGGAGTGGCCACAGGGCGGGACGTGAAAAACTGTTTTTT. As protein: CAWSGHRAGREKLFF.

The gene calls are TRBV30 and TRBJ2-5; D assignment may be TRBD1 or TRBD2 (5 bases each). Trimming removed 2 bases from V and 5 bases from J, with 12 bases in between. This CDR3 comprises 13 residues. Germline V lookup: CDR1 GTSNPN, CDR2 SVGIG (reference sequence). In nucleotides, the CDR3 is TGTGCCTGGAGTTACGGGGCTAGGGAGACCCAGTACTTC. Translated: CAWSYGARETQYF.

The chain joins TRBV9 to TRBJ2-3, with 12 bases aligning to TRBD2. CDR1 is SGDLS, CDR2 YYNGEE, per germline. The CDR3 extends over 16 amino acids. After removal of 0 bases from V and 1 base from J, the junction contained 0 bases not matched to a gene. CDR3 DNA sequence: TGTGCCAGCAGCGTAGGACTAGCGGGGGGCACAGATACGCAGTATTTT. Its protein is CASSVGLAGGTDTQYF.

The chain has TRBV6-5 and TRBJ2-4; either TRBD1 or TRBD2 may supply D (6 bases each). V lost 8 bases, J lost 2 bases, and 16 bases lay in between. Germline loops: CDR1 MNHEY, CDR2 SVGAGI. This CDR3 contains 15 residues. CDR3 nucleotide sequence: TGTGCCAGCCGCGAGGGGGGCGGAACCAAAAACATTCAGTACTTC. Encoded protein: CASREGGGTKNIQYF.

The chain combines TRBV19 with TRBJ2-1; D is possibly TRBD1 or TRBD2 (7 bases each). Trimming removed 5 bases from V and 2 bases from J, with 13 bases in between. Per germline, CDR1 LNHDA and CDR2 SQIVND (reference sequence). The CDR3 length is 15 residues. CDR3 loop: CASSERDRAYNEQFF. The CDR3 coding sequence is TGTGCCAGTAGTGAGCGGGACAGAGCCTACAATGAGCAGTTCTTC.

This clone was picked up a small number of times. The same CDR3 is also encoded by other DNA sequences in this sample. CDR3 residues: CASSLAGNTEAFF. CDR3 bases: TGTGCCAGCAGCTTAGCAGGTAACACTGAAGCTTTCTTT. The chain employs TRBV7-2 and TRBJ1-1; no clear D gene. The V gene lost 0 bases and the J gene lost 2 bases, with 4 bases spanning the gap. The CDR3 has 13 residues. Germline CDR1 SGHTA, CDR2 FQGNSA.

The rearrangement joins TRBV5-6 to TRBJ2-7, with D possibly being TRBD1 or TRBD2 (5 bases each). Trimming pared 4 bases from V and 0 bases from J, leaving 17 bases between. This CDR3 has 16 amino acids. The germline V gene encodes CDR1 SGHDT and CDR2 YYEEEE. This CDR3 is CASSPWRRGISYEQYF. In nucleotides, the CDR3 is TGTGCCAGCAGCCCATGGCGTCGGGGCATCTCCTACGAGCAGTACTTC.

This clone was seen only a few times. The rearrangement joins TRBV19 to TRBJ1-1; no definite D call. This CDR3 has 13 amino acids. Germline lookup yields CDR1 LNHDA and CDR2 SQIVND (reference sequence). With 1 base removed from V and 0 bases from J, the gap between germline ends came to 3 bases. The CDR3 nucleotides read TGTGCCAGTAGTATAGGGATGAACACTGAAGCTTTCTTT. This gives the protein CASSIGMNTEAFF.

The chain combines TRBV29-1 with TRBJ2-6, with TRBD1 matching 9 bases. The CDR3 covers 18 residues. J gave up 4 bases and V 8 bases, and 18 bases lay outside the gene matches. Germline V gives CDR1 SQVTM, CDR2 ANQGSEA. The CDR3 spells CSIPGRAGQGSGANVLTF. CDR3 DNA: TGCAGCATTCCTGGCCGCGCGGGACAGGGTTCGGGGGCCAACGTCCTGACTTTC.

A few counts support this clone. V and J are TRBV19 and TRBJ1-5; D is ambiguous. Trimming stripped 8 bases from V and 0 bases from J, with 8 bases between. The CDR3 loop spans 13 amino acids. Germline CDR1 LNHDA, CDR2 SQIVND (reference sequence). The CDR3 DNA follows: TGTGCCAGTCAAGATTATAGCAATCAGCCCCAGCATTTT. It translates to CASQDYSNQPQHF.

The chain is built from TRBV4-3 and TRBJ2-5; 11 positions match TRBD2. The J segment lost 5 bases and the V segment lost 5 bases, leaving 7 bases of the junction unmatched. The CDR3 is made up of 15 amino acids. Germline V lookup: CDR1 LGHNA, CDR2 YSLEER. CDR3 residues: CASSSSGGAMETQYF. DNA of the CDR3: TGCGCCAGCAGCAGTAGCGGGGGGGCGATGGAGACCCAGTACTTC.

The genes are TRBV4-2 and TRBJ2-1; 8 nucleotides agree with TRBD2. Germline CDR1 is LGHNA and CDR2 is YNFKEQ. With V trimmed by 0 bases and J by 2 bases, 3 bases remained unmatched. This CDR3 comprises 16 residues. The CDR3 region has the DNA TGTGCCAGCAGCCAAGAGCGGGGGGCCACCTACAATGAGCAGTTCTTC. Its protein product is CASSQERGATYNEQFF.

V gene TRBV5-1 combines with J gene TRBJ2-3, with 7 bases that match TRBD1. V lost 1 base, J lost 1 base, and 6 bases stayed unmatched. CDR1 and CDR2 from the germline V gene are SGHRS and YFSETQ. The CDR3 runs to 16 residues. For the CDR3, the DNA is TGCGCCAGCAGCTTGCGTCCAGGGGGAGGCACAGATACGCAGTATTTT. The encoded protein is CASSLRPGGGTDTQYF. The full variable domain, its missing parts supplied by reference TRBV5-1 and TRBJ2-3, is KAGVTQTPRYLIKTRGQQVTLSCSPISGHRSVSWYQQTPGQGLQFLFEYFSETQRNKGNFPGRFSGRQFSNSRSEMNVSTLELGDSALYLCASSLRPGGGTDTQYFGPGTRLTVL.

The V call is TRBV5-1, the J call TRBJ2-7, with D possibly matching TRBD2 (6 bases). CDR3 length: 14 amino acids. V lost 4 bases to trimming and J lost 5 bases, with 16 bases between them. Looked up from germline, CDR1 is SGHRS and CDR2 is YFSETQ. Here the CDR3 DNA reads TGCGCCAGCAGCGCTCGCGGGGCCTGGGACGAGCAGTACTTC. It specifies CASSARGAWDEQYF.

This clone has more than one count but fewer than ten. The chain links TRBV7-6 to TRBJ2-3, with D unresolved. Per the germline V gene, CDR1 is SGHVS and CDR2 is FNYEAQ. The CDR3 is 14 residues long. The V gene lost 1 base and the J gene lost 5 bases, with 10 bases spanning the gap. CDR3 sequence reads: CASSLVAGGDTQYF. In nucleotides, the CDR3 is TGTGCCAGCAGCTTAGTCGCCGGCGGAGATACGCAGTATTTT.

The rearrangement links TRBV7-9 to TRBJ1-2; the D is unclear. V shed 3 bases and J shed 8 bases, with 10 bases lying between them. Germline V CDR1 and CDR2: SEHNR, FQNEAQ (reference sequence). This CDR3 is 12 amino acids long. This CDR3 is CASSLGGLGYTF. The CDR3 DNA sequence: TGTGCCAGCAGCTTGGGAGGGCTCGGCTACACCTTC. The whole variable domain, filled in from reference TRBV7-9 and TRBJ1-2, reads DTGVSQNPRHKITKRGQNVTFRCDPISEHNRLYWYRQTLGQGPEFLTYFQNEAQLEKSRLLSDRFSAERPKGSFSTLEIQRTEQGDSAMYLCASSLGGLGYTFGSGTRLTVV.

This clone showed up just a few times. The chain is built from TRBV28 and TRBJ1-6, with TRBD1 matching over 9 bases. The CDR3 spans 15 residues. With 5 bases clipped from V and 7 bases from J, the junction kept 6 bases outside the gene matches. CDR1 is MDHEN, CDR2 SYDVKM, per germline. CDR3 sequence reads: CASSPVTGGNSPLHF. The CDR3 DNA reads TGTGCCAGCAGTCCTGTGACAGGGGGGAATTCACCCCTCCACTTT. The complete variable domain, with remaining parts taken from reference TRBV28 and TRBJ1-6, reads DVKVTQSSRYLVKRTGEKVFLECVQDMDHENMFWYRQDPGLGLRLIYFSYDVKMKEKGDIPEGYSVSREKKERFSLILESASTNQTSMYLCASSPVTGGNSPLHFGNGTRLTVT.

This sequence joins TRBV19 and TRBJ2-4; a weak D match, TRBD2 (5 bases). This CDR3 has 14 residues. V lost 10 bases and J lost 8, with 21 bases in between. In germline, CDR1 is LNHDA, CDR2 SQIVND (reference sequence). The CDR3 bases are TGTGCCACCCACGATGGGTCCCTCGGGGACATTCAGTACTTC. As protein: CATHDGSLGDIQYF. Drawing the rest from reference TRBV19 and TRBJ2-4, the complete variable domain is DGGITQSPKYLFRKEGQNVTLSCEQNLNHDAMYWYRQDPGQGLRLIYYSQIVNDFQKGDIAEGYSVSREKKESFPLTVTSAQKNPTAFYLCATHDGSLGDIQYFGAGTRLSVL.

The gene calls are TRBV4-2 and TRBJ2-1, with D tentatively TRBD1 (6 bases). V was cut by 1 base and J by 5 bases, with 15 bases left in between. CDR1 is LGHNA and CDR2 is YNFKEQ in the germline V gene. The CDR3 runs to 16 residues. The CDR3: CASSQVRTNRDNEQFF. The CDR3 bases are TGTGCCAGCAGCCAAGTCAGGACGAACAGGGACAATGAGCAGTTCTTC.

The CDR3, as DNA: TGTGCCAGCAGGCCATCTAGCGGGGAAAGCCAAGAGACCCAGTACTTC. Translated: CASRPSSGESQETQYF. The chain recombines TRBV7-2 with TRBJ2-5, with 9 bases that match TRBD2. Per the germline V gene, CDR1 is SGHTA and CDR2 is FQGNSA. This CDR3 comprises 16 residues. V dropped 6 bases and J dropped 1; count of bases not matched to a gene: 9.

The V gene is TRBV7-9, the J gene TRBJ2-3; no firm D call. The CDR3 contains 13 residues. V lost 2 bases to trimming and J lost 6 bases, with 9 bases between them. Germline V gene sequence: CDR1 SEHNR, CDR2 FQNEAQ (reference sequence). The CDR3 sequence: CASSLNGDDTQYF. The CDR3 DNA is TGTGCCAGCAGCTTAAATGGTGATGATACGCAGTATTTT.

The V call is TRBV7-9, the J call TRBJ1-2, with 7 bases matching TRBD1. The germline gives CDR1 SEHNR, CDR2 FQNEAQ (reference sequence). The CDR3 is 13 amino acids. After removal of 5 bases from V and 7 bases from J, the junction contained 7 bases not matched to a gene. The CDR3 DNA sequence: TGTGCCAGCAGCCCGACAGGGCCCTCTGGCTACACCTTC. Encoded protein: CASSPTGPSGYTF.

The chain carries TRBV19 and TRBJ2-7; D perhaps matches TRBD2 (6 bases). Trimming shortened V by 6 bases and J by 6 bases, and 21 bases separated the two germline ends. The CDR3 is 15 amino acids. Germline values: CDR1 LNHDA, CDR2 SQIVND (reference sequence). CDR3 sequence reads: CASSMAPWGVGEQYF. In nucleotides, the CDR3 is TGTGCCAGTAGCATGGCCCCATGGGGGGTCGGCGAGCAGTACTTC.

This chain links TRBV29-1 with TRBJ1-2, with D possibly TRBD1 on 5 matching bases. Germline V CDR1 and CDR2: SQVTM, ANQGSEA. The CDR3 has 14 amino acids. V was clipped by 4 bases and J by 4 bases, with 16 bases between them. DNA for the CDR3: TGCAGCGTTGGGTCAGGGCCCAGAGGCTATGGCTACACCTTC. Its translation is CSVGSGPRGYGYTF.

The J gene is TRBJ1-2, the V gene TRBV29-1, with 7 nucleotides matching TRBD1. Trimming cost V 7 bases and J 3 bases; bases outside gene matches: 5. This CDR3 comprises 12 residues. Germline values: CDR1 SQVTM, CDR2 ANQGSEA. The CDR3 DNA reads TGCAGCGCCGGGACAGAGTACTATGGCTACACCTTC. Amino acids: CSAGTEYYGYTF.

This clone was observed a single time. The genes are TRBV5-4 and TRBJ1-2; 7 bases line up with TRBD1. CDR1 SGHNT and CDR2 YYREEE come from the germline V gene (reference sequence). The CDR3 has 14 residues. Losses at the gene ends were 5 bases for V and 5 bases for J; bases not matched to a gene: 9. CDR3 residues: CASSNLLQGYGYTF. The DNA of the CDR3 is TGTGCCAGCAGTAACTTATTACAGGGGTATGGCTACACCTTC.